The clone carrying this TCR beta chain was detected ten times or more. The sample is drawn from a study of molecular identifiers for immune sequencing clone quantification. CDR3 length: 18 amino acids. TCRdb re-called the PCR reads through MiXCR, storing one row per CDR3 protein. The table has 600,000 to 650,000 distinct CDR3 sequences, nearly 20% seen once. This TCR came from a human donor in good health. Some libraries in this study had Jurkat cell RNA spiked in. The sample was naive CD8+ T cells from blood, with Jurkat cell RNA spiked in. This sample's subset: FACS-sorted CD8+CD4-CCR7+CD45RA+ naive T cells. The rearrangement links TRBV21-1 to TRBJ2-4; TRBD1, the table's D call, lacks a check against the DNA. TRBV21-1 counts as a pseudogene. The CDR3 loop reads CASSPRDRNPLAKNIQYF. The CDR3, as DNA: TGTGCCAGCAGCCCCCGGGACAGAAACCCACTAGCCAAAAACATTCAGTACTTC.